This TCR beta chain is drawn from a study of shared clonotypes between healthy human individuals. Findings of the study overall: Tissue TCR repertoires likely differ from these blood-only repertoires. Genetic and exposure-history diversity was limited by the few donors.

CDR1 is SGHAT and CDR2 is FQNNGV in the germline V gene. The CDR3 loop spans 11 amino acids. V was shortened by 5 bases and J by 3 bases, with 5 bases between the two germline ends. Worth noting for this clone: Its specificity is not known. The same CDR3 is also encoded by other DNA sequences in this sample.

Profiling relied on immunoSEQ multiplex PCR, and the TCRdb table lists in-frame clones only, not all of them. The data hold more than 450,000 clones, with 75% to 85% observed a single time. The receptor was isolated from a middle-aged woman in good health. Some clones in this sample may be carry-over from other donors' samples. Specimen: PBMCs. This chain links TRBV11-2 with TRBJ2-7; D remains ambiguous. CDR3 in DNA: TGTGCCAGCAGCGCCAGCTACGAGCAGTACTTC. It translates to CASSASYEQYF. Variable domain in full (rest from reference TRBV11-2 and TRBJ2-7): EAGVAQSPRYKIIEKRQSVAFWCNPISGHATLYWYQQILGQGPKLLIQFQNNGVVDDSQLPKDRFSAERLKGVDSTLKIQPAKLEDSAVYLCASSASYEQYFGPGTRLTVT.